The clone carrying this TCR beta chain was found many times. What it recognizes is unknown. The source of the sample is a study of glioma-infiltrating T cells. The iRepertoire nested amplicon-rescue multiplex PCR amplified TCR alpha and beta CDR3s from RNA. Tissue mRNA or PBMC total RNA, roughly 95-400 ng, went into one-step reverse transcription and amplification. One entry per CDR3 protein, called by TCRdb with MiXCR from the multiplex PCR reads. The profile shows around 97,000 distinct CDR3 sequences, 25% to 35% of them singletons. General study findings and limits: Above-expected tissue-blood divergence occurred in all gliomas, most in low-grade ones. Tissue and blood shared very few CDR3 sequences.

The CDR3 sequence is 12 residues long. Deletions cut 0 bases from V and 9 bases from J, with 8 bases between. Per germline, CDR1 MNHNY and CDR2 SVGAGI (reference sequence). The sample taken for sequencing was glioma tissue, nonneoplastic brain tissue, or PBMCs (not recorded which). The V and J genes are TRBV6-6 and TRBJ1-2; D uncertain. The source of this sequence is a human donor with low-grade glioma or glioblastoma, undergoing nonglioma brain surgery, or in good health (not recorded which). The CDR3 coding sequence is TGTGCCAGCAGTTACTCTAACTCTCGCTACACCTTC. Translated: CASSYSNSRYTF.